Listed below are T cell receptor beta chains from one sample, sequenced in a study of blood T cell repertoires in COVID-19. This table comes from immunoSEQ multiplex PCR, and its TCRdb copy is limited to in-frame clones, with some not included. The table includes some 140,000 clones, around 83% detected once. Sequenced sample: PBMCs or T cells enriched from blood (not recorded which). These receptors all stem from a man in his fifties who had recovered from COVID-19. The CDR3 runs from the conserved cysteine through the conserved F or W. A D gene is named only where the DNA matches it firmly. Size values are once, few and many counts, or a class for expanded clones, and some rows have none.

CDR3,DNA,D,J,V,size
CASRQPSGNTIYF,TGTGCCAGTCGACAGCCCTCTGGAAACACCATATATTTT,.,TRBJ1-3,TRBV19,.
CASSTEGGGGNQPQHF,TGTGCCAGTAGTACCGAAGGGGGGGGTGGCAATCAGCCCCAGCATTTT,.,TRBJ1-5,TRBV19,.
CASSTGTGTYEQFF,TGTGCCAGCAGCACTGGGACAGGGACTTATGAGCAGTTCTTC,TRBD1,TRBJ2-1,TRBV7-8,.
CASSGVGGDNEKLFF,TGTGCCAGCAGCGGAGTTGGGGGGGATAATGAAAAACTGTTTTTT,.,TRBJ1-4,TRBV2,.
CASSLAPGEETQYF,TGCGCCAGCAGCTTAGCCCCTGGTGAAGAGACCCAGTACTTC,.,TRBJ2-5,TRBV5-1,.
CASSLTGSPLHF,TGTGCCAGCAGCTTAACGGGGTCACCCCTCCACTTT,.,TRBJ1-6,TRBV11-2,.
CASSLRPGQEALSPLHF,TGTGCCAGCAGCTTAAGACCGGGACAGGAGGCTCTTTCACCCCTCCACTTT,TRBD1,TRBJ1-6,TRBV7-2,.
CASSLDRNTEAFF,TGTGCCAGCAGCTTAGATAGGAACACTGAAGCTTTCTTT,.,TRBJ1-1,TRBV7-3,.
CASSQGLAGGVDTQYF,TGTGCCAGCAGCCAGGGACTAGCGGGGGGTGTCGATACGCAGTATTTT,TRBD2,TRBJ2-3,TRBV13,.
CASSQDGQGKEKLFF,TGCGCCAGCAGCCAAGATGGCCAGGGAAAAGAAAAACTGTTTTTT,.,TRBJ1-4,TRBV4-1,.
CASSVAFNEQFF,TGTGCCAGCAGCGTAGCCTTCAATGAGCAGTTCTTC,.,TRBJ2-1,TRBV9,.
CASSPRQAEVNSPLHF,TGCGCCAGCAGCCCGAGACAGGCTGAGGTAAATTCACCCCTCCACTTT,.,TRBJ1-6,TRBV4-1,.
CASSMGQGTTLNQPQHF,TGTGCCAGCAGTATGGGACAGGGGACGACCCTCAATCAGCCCCAGCATTTT,TRBD1,TRBJ1-5,TRBV6-2/TRBV6-3,.
CASSLLISNEQYF,TGTGCCAGCAGCTTGTTAATTAGCAACGAGCAGTACTTC,.,TRBJ2-7,TRBV7-2,once